The next 12 T cell receptor beta chains were all read from a single sample in a study of beta chain features in type 1 diabetes. Every isolated RNA sample was fully reverse transcribed, so sequencing captured expressed TCRB transcripts. Clones were sequenced by immunoSEQ multiplex PCR, and TCRdb holds only the in-frame ones, with some missing. Altogether roughly 260,000 clones are present, about 20% being singletons, with the ten largest covering roughly 0.028%. What these receptors recognize is not known. Broader study findings: Shortening of TCRB CDR3s, moderate but significant, appeared in all four CD4+ subsets of Type 1 diabetes patients.

Sequencing was done on a sample of naive CD4+ T cells from blood. The origin of the receptors is a woman between 35 and 50 years old with type 1 diabetes.

This clone has just a few counts. At one of its ends the junction is not consistent with the germline gene, which may arise from a read error. The chain recombines TRBV19 with TRBJ1-1; 9 bases map to TRBD1. CDR3 length: 13 residues. CDR1 and CDR2 from the germline V gene are LNHDA and SQIVND (reference sequence). CDR3 DNA: TGTGCCAGTAGTATAGTGACAGGGGGTCCGAGGATCTTT. This gives the protein CASSIVTGGPRIF.

The chain has TRBV5-1 and TRBJ1-2; tentative D call: TRBD1 (6 bases). Germline CDR1 reads SGHRS; CDR2 reads YFSETQ. Trimming removed 5 bases at V and 3 bases at J, with 14 bases between. The CDR3 covers 14 residues. The CDR3 nucleotides read TGCGCCAGCAGACCGACACAGGGTGACTATGGCTACACCTTC. Translation: CASRPTQGDYGYTF.

The J gene is TRBJ2-7, the V gene TRBV28; 9 bases agree with TRBD1. The CDR3 contains 14 residues. Germline V gives CDR1 MDHEN, CDR2 SYDVKM. V shed 6 bases and J 2 bases; nucleotides not matched to a gene: 5. The CDR3 sequence: CASRRDRATYEQYF. CDR3 bases: TGTGCCAGCAGACGGGACAGGGCCACCTACGAGCAGTACTTC.

J is TRBJ2-5 and V is TRBV7-9; TRBD2 might be the D (7 bases). CDR3 length equals 18 residues. V was cut by 5 bases and J by 1 base, with 23 bases left in between. Germline V gives CDR1 SEHNR, CDR2 FQNEAQ (reference sequence). In DNA, the CDR3 is TGTGCCAGCAGCCCGATGTGGGTTTCGGCGGGGGCCCAAGAGACCCAGTACTTC. It encodes CASSPMWVSAGAQETQYF.

This clone was seen a few times. The chain has TRBV14 and TRBJ2-7, with a tentative D call TRBD1 (5 bases). CDR1 is SGHDN and CDR2 is FVKESK in the germline V gene. The CDR3 loop spans 13 amino acids. Trimming took off 3 bases at V and 8 bases at J, with 14 bases between the two ends. CDR3 region: CASSHLETAKQYF. The CDR3 region has the DNA TGTGCCAGCAGCCACCTAGAGACAGCCAAGCAGTACTTC.

V and J are TRBV18 and TRBJ2-5; the D gene is possibly TRBD1 (6 bases). Trimming removed 3 bases at V and 5 bases at J, with 16 bases between. The germline CDR1 and CDR2 sequences are KGHSH and LQKENI. The CDR3 loop spans 15 amino acids. The CDR3 loop is CASSPYRERMETQYF. The DNA of the CDR3 is TGTGCCAGCTCACCCTACAGGGAAAGGATGGAGACCCAGTACTTC.

Only a few counts were recorded for this clone. The chain carries TRBV7-2 and TRBJ2-7, with 8 bases aligning to TRBD1. This CDR3 comprises 19 residues. V shed 3 bases, J shed 2 bases, and the junction held 18 bases outside the gene matches. Per germline, CDR1 SGHTA and CDR2 FQGNSA. CDR3 in amino acids: CASSLGVRGLTSQTYEQYF. In nucleotides, the CDR3 is TGTGCCAGCAGCTTGGGAGTCAGGGGGCTCACATCCCAAACCTACGAGCAGTACTTC.

The chain is built from TRBV15 and TRBJ2-7; D is unresolved. V was cut by 1 base and J by 0 bases, with 10 bases left in between. This CDR3 has 15 residues. Looked up from germline, CDR1 is LNHNV and CDR2 is YYDKDF (reference sequence). The CDR3 spells CATSRGLASSYEQYF. The CDR3 region has the DNA TGTGCCACCAGCAGAGGGCTGGCCAGCTCCTACGAGCAGTACTTC.

V and J are TRBV30 and TRBJ1-4, with 9 bases matching TRBD1. This CDR3 is built from 16 residues. Germline V lookup: CDR1 GTSNPN, CDR2 SVGIG (reference sequence). J was trimmed by 3 bases and V by 0 bases; bases with no gene match: 5. CDR3 loop: CAWSVQGAGANEKLFF. As DNA, the CDR3 is TGTGCCTGGAGTGTACAGGGGGCAGGGGCTAATGAAAAACTGTTTTTT.

The gene calls are TRBV5-4 and TRBJ2-1, with 9 bases that match TRBD2. Germline loops: CDR1 SGHNT, CDR2 YYREEE (reference sequence). This CDR3 is built from 15 residues. V shed 4 bases and J 6 bases; nucleotides not matched to a gene: 8. This CDR3 reads CASSLELREGNEQFF. Written as DNA, the CDR3 is TGTGCCAGCAGCCTAGAACTGCGGGAGGGCAATGAGCAGTTCTTC.

In its sample, this clone was seen once. The chain combines TRBV7-9 with TRBJ2-5; maybe TRBD1 (5 bases). Germline V gene data show CDR1 as SEHNR and CDR2 as FQNEAQ (reference sequence). This CDR3 is built from 13 residues. V lost 2 bases, J lost 7 bases, and 11 bases lay in between. The CDR3 bases are TGTGCCAGCAGCTTACAGGGTCAGGGGACCCAGTACTTC. Residues: CASSLQGQGTQYF.

The chain carries TRBV7-3 and TRBJ1-1; D possibly corresponds to TRBD1 (6 bases). V shed 4 bases and J shed 1 base, with 10 bases lying between them. CDR1 and CDR2 (germline): SGHTA, FQGTGA. This CDR3 spans 14 amino acids. This chain's CDR3 is CASSYDRTNTEAFF. CDR3 sequence (DNA): TGTGCCAGCAGCTACGACAGGACGAACACTGAAGCTTTCTTT.